This T cell receptor beta chain appears in the sequencing data of a study of T-cell memory formation after mild COVID-19. CDR3 length: 13 amino acids. V dropped 6 bases and J dropped 9 bases, with 17 bases sitting between them. Points from the study as a whole: Contracting clones localized mainly to CM and EM when CD4+ and mainly to EMRA when CD8+. Later expanders leaned CD4+, whereas clones that contracted between day 15 and 85 were balanced CD4/CD8.

TCRdb used MiXCR to reprocess the 5' RACE reads, holding one entry per CDR3 protein. The data show a few hundred thousand distinct CDR3 sequences, with 20% to 25% seen just once and under 25% held by the top ten. This clonotype has only a few counts. The antigen remains unidentified. The clonotype originates from a man younger than 35 who had mild COVID-19 (a few samples of this study predate the infection). Cell type and time point are not known. The sequenced sample consisted of PBMCs or a T cell subset sorted from them (not recorded which). The V gene is TRBV12-3 or TRBV12-4, the J gene TRBJ1-2; TRBD1 might be the D (5 bases). The CDR3 protein is CASSQGPSSRYTF. The CDR3, as DNA: TGTGCCAGCAGCCAGGGACCCTCGTCCCGCTACACCTTC.